Below, 27 T cell receptor beta chains from the same sample are listed, as sequenced in a study of vaccination effects on CD4 cells after COVID-19. Sequencing was preceded by expansion of antigen-specific CD4+ T cells with viral peptide pools in the ViraFEST assay. Culture lasted around eleven days before CD4+ T cell isolation. These receptors' targets are unknown. Using immunoSEQ multiplex PCR, the repertoire was profiled, and TCRdb retains in-frame clones only, with some absent. The sample yields 45,000 to 65,000 clones, around 80% seen once. The input for sequencing was CD4+ T cells from PBMCs cultured with HCoV-229E spike peptides, taken before COVID-19 vaccination. Receptor source: a human donor who received a COVID-19 vaccine.

The rearrangement links TRBV29-1 to TRBJ1-5, with 8 bases aligning to TRBD1. From germline, CDR1 is SQVTM and CDR2 ANQGSEA. V shed 6 bases, J shed 1 base, and the junction held 5 bases outside the gene matches. CDR3 length: 14 amino acids. CDR3 DNA: TGCAGCGTCTCACAGGGGGGGAGCAATCAGCCCCAGCATTTT. Residues: CSVSQGGSNQPQHF.

This chain links TRBV30 with TRBJ1-6; the D gene is possibly TRBD1 (6 bases). CDR1 and CDR2 from the germline V gene are GTSNPN and SVGIG (reference sequence). V shed 3 bases and J shed 6 bases, with 18 bases lying between them. The CDR3 runs to 16 residues. The CDR3 sequence is CAWRIMGGPINSPLHF. The CDR3 DNA is TGTGCCTGGAGAATTATGGGGGGCCCTATTAATTCACCCCTCCACTTT.

The chain couples TRBV7-3 to TRBJ1-1; D is unclear. Trimming cost V 4 bases and J 1 base, with 7 bases left between them. Germline CDR1 reads SGHTA; CDR2 reads FQGTGA. The CDR3 loop spans 13 amino acids. The CDR3 spells CASSSSSNTEAFF. CDR3 nucleotide sequence: TGTGCCAGCAGCTCGTCCTCGAACACTGAAGCTTTCTTT.

V gene TRBV4-1 combines with J gene TRBJ1-4; no reliable D call. The CDR3 is 18 amino acids. Between the trimmed V and J ends, which lost 0 bases and 3 bases, there was a span of 17 bases. Germline V gene data show CDR1 as MGHRA and CDR2 as YSYEKL. The CDR3 coding sequence is TGCGCCAGCAGCCAAGATTGGTCGGGAGGAAAGGCTAATGAAAAACTGTTTTTT. Translating gives CASSQDWSGGKANEKLFF.

The V call is TRBV10-3, the J call TRBJ2-6; 15 nucleotides align to TRBD2. The CDR3 has 20 amino acids. Per the germline V gene, CDR1 is ENHRY and CDR2 is SYGVKD. V shed 6 bases and J 0 bases; nucleotides not matched to a gene: 9. The CDR3: CAIRDGTSGGSYSGANVLTF. CDR3 bases: TGTGCCATCAGGGATGGGACTAGCGGGGGGTCTTACTCTGGGGCCAACGTCCTGACTTTC.

This chain connects TRBV6-1 to TRBJ1-3, with TRBD1 as a possible D gene (5 bases). Trimming left V 3 bases short and J 4 bases short, with 19 bases between. Germline values: CDR1 MNHNS, CDR2 SASEGT. The length of the CDR3 is 17 residues. CDR3 sequence (DNA): TGTGCCAGCAGTGAGGCTGCGGGACGGCCGCTCGGAAACACCATATATTTT. The encoded protein is CASSEAAGRPLGNTIYF.

The chain uses TRBV10-2 and TRBJ2-7, with a weak D call TRBD1 (6 bases). Trimming pared 1 base from V and 2 bases from J, leaving 9 bases between. This CDR3 spans 14 amino acids. Germline V lookup: CDR1 WSHSY, CDR2 SAAADI. CDR3 region: CASSEYGQTYEQYV. For the CDR3, the DNA is TGCGCCAGCAGTGAGTACGGACAGACCTACGAGCAGTACGTC.

V and J are TRBV5-1 and TRBJ2-1; TRBD2 aligns across 10 bases. Unmatched junction bases numbered 13, after V lost 4 bases and J lost 9 bases. CDR1 SGHRS and CDR2 YFSETQ come from the germline V gene. The CDR3 contains 16 residues. CDR3 protein: CASSTSTSGARGEQFF. The CDR3, as DNA: TGCGCCAGCAGCACCTCTACTAGCGGGGCGCGGGGTGAGCAGTTCTTC.

The chain links TRBV3-1 (or the pseudogene TRBV3-2) to TRBJ2-3; D gene ambiguous. Germline CDR1 and CDR2: LGHDT and YNNKEL (reference sequence). Trimming removed 4 bases from V and 5 bases from J, with 4 bases in between. The CDR3 contains 11 residues. DNA of the CDR3: TGTGCCAGCAGCCCTCTAGATACGCAGTATTTT. It translates to CASSPLDTQYF.

This clone occurred once. The chain combines TRBV12-3 or TRBV12-4 with TRBJ1-2; D is uncertain. V lost 5 bases, J lost 2 bases, and 9 bases lay in between. This CDR3 comprises 13 residues. The CDR3 DNA follows: TGTGCCAGCAGTAGGGTTTCCAACTATGGCTACACCTTC. This gives the protein CASSRVSNYGYTF.

The chain carries TRBV5-1 and TRBJ2-3; 8 nucleotides match TRBD2. The germline V gene encodes CDR1 SGHRS and CDR2 YFSETQ. The CDR3 contains 14 residues. Germline trimming cut 4 bases from V and 6 bases from J; bases unmatched to any gene: 7. The CDR3 region is CASSPGGTTDTQYF. In DNA, the CDR3 is TGCGCCAGCAGCCCGGGAGGGACCACGGATACGCAGTATTTT. Based on the CDR3 plus reference TRBV5-1 and TRBJ2-3, the full variable domain is KAGVTQTPRYLIKTRGQQVTLSCSPISGHRSVSWYQQTPGQGLQFLFEYFSETQRNKGNFPGRFSGRQFSNSRSEMNVSTLELGDSALYLCASSPGGTTDTQYFGPGTRLTVL.

The table lists this clone with a few counts. This chain connects TRBV4-1 to TRBJ2-5; 10 bases match TRBD1. Trimming took 3 bases from V and 6 from J; bases not matched to a gene: 1. CDR3 size: 13 residues. CDR1 and CDR2 from the germline V gene are MGHRA and YSYEKL. In DNA, the CDR3 is TGCGCCAGCAGCCAGGGACAGGGGAAGACCCAGTACTTC. This codes for CASSQGQGKTQYF.

The chain couples TRBV30 to TRBJ2-7, with a weak D call TRBD1 (6 bases). Germline CDR1 reads GTSNPN; CDR2 reads SVGIG (reference sequence). Trimming removed 3 bases at V and 1 base at J, with 19 bases between. The CDR3 loop spans 16 amino acids. CDR3 protein: CAWSKEGHSASYEQYV. Here the CDR3 DNA reads TGTGCCTGGAGCAAAGAGGGACACTCTGCTTCCTACGAGCAGTACGTC.

This chain uses TRBV13 with TRBJ2-3; D might be TRBD2 (5 bases). Trimming removed 5 bases at V and 0 bases at J, with 12 bases between. CDR1 PRHDT and CDR2 FYEKMQ come from the germline V gene (reference sequence). The CDR3 consists of 15 residues. The CDR3 spells CASSPRRTSTDTQYF. The CDR3 DNA reads TGTGCCAGCAGCCCGAGACGGACTAGCACAGATACGCAGTATTTT.

This chain links TRBV11-2 with TRBJ2-1; 7 nucleotides line up with TRBD2. The CDR3 contains 14 residues. Trimming took 1 base from V and 6 from J; bases not matched to a gene: 3. CDR1 and CDR2 from the germline V gene are SGHAT and FQNNGV. The CDR3 region has the DNA TGTGCCAGCAGCTTAGGGGGAGGGGTCAATGAGCAGTTCTTC. The encoded protein is CASSLGGGVNEQFF.

The rearrangement joins TRBV5-5 to TRBJ1-2, with 8 nucleotides matching TRBD1. Germline V gene data show CDR1 as SGHKS and CDR2 as YYEKEE (reference sequence). Losses at the gene ends were 4 bases for V and 0 bases for J; bases not matched to a gene: 5. The length of the CDR3 is 15 residues. The CDR3 loop is CASSQQGGANYGYTF. CDR3 sequence (DNA): TGTGCCAGCAGCCAACAGGGGGGAGCTAACTATGGCTACACCTTC. Filled out from reference TRBV5-5 and TRBJ1-2, the complete variable domain reads DAGVTQSPTHLIKTRGQQVTLRCSPISGHKSVSWYQQVLGQGPQFIFQYYEKEERGRGNFPDRFSARQFPNYSSELNVNALLLGDSALYLCASSQQGGANYGYTFGSGTRLTVV.

The chain is built from TRBV14 and TRBJ1-6, with a weak D call TRBD1 (5 bases). Deletions cut 2 bases from V and 6 bases from J, with 5 bases between. Per the germline V gene, CDR1 is SGHDN and CDR2 is FVKESK. The CDR3 extends over 13 amino acids. The CDR3 sequence is CASSQQGNSPLHF. The CDR3, as DNA: TGTGCCAGCAGCCAACAGGGTAATTCACCCCTCCACTTT.

The CDR3 nucleotides are TGTGCCAGTAGTAAATCGGGTAGGAACAATCAGCCCCAGCATTTT. Encoded protein: CASSKSGRNNQPQHF. The V call is TRBV19, the J call TRBJ1-5, with unresolved D. This CDR3 comprises 15 residues. Germline lookup yields CDR1 LNHDA and CDR2 SQIVND (reference sequence). The V end lost 4 bases, the J end lost 3 bases, and 13 bases lay between the germline ends.

This clone was seen more than once but under ten times. J is TRBJ1-1 and V is TRBV2; D is uncertain. The CDR3 length is 14 residues. The germline V gene has CDR1 SNHLY and CDR2 FYNNEI. Trimming took off 6 bases at V and 1 base at J, with 12 bases between the two ends. The CDR3 region is CASRSGISNTEAFF. The CDR3 DNA follows: TGTGCCAGCAGGTCCGGGATTTCGAACACTGAAGCTTTCTTT.

V and J are TRBV5-4 and TRBJ1-1; weak D call: TRBD1 (6 bases). The length of the CDR3 is 16 residues. Germline V lookup: CDR1 SGHNT, CDR2 YYREEE (reference sequence). The V end lost 3 bases, the J end lost 1 base, and 16 bases lay between the germline ends. The CDR3 coding sequence is TGTGCCAGCAGCTCGGGGGGGGCAGGGCAGAACACTGAAGCTTTCTTT. It codes for CASSSGGAGQNTEAFF. The whole variable domain, filled in from reference TRBV5-4 and TRBJ1-1, reads ETGVTQSPTHLIKTRGQQVTLRCSSQSGHNTVSWYQQALGQGPQFIFQYYREEENGRGNFPPRFSGLQFPNYSSELNVNALELDDSALYLCASSSGGAGQNTEAFFGQGTRLTVV.

The V gene is TRBV18, the J gene TRBJ1-5; D gene uncertain. Germline V CDR1 and CDR2: KGHSH, LQKENI. The V and J ends lost 6 bases and 2 bases respectively, with 14 bases between them. CDR3 length: 15 amino acids. In DNA, the CDR3 is TGTGCCAGCTCGCTCGACATCCAGGGCAATCAGCCCCAGCATTTT. It encodes CASSLDIQGNQPQHF.

This chain links TRBV2 with TRBJ1-4; TRBD1 aligns across 9 bases. With 8 bases clipped from V and 6 bases from J, the junction kept 7 bases outside the gene matches. The germline V gene encodes CDR1 SNHLY and CDR2 FYNNEI. The CDR3 loop spans 14 amino acids. Written as DNA, the CDR3 is TGTGCCAGCCACCATGGGACAGGGTATGAAAAACTGTTTTTT. It specifies CASHHGTGYEKLFF. Combining the CDR3 with reference TRBV2 and TRBJ1-4 gives the whole variable domain EPEVTQTPSHQVTQMGQEVILRCVPISNHLYFYWYRQILGQKVEFLVSFYNNEISEKSEIFDDQFSVERPDGSNFTLKIRSTKLEDSAMYFCASHHGTGYEKLFFGSGTQLSVL.

This clone was picked up a small number of times. V gene TRBV5-1 combines with J gene TRBJ1-2, with 7 bases fitting TRBD1. The CDR3 runs 16 residues. Per germline, CDR1 SGHRS and CDR2 YFSETQ. The V segment lost 0 bases and the J segment 4 bases; nucleotides outside the gene matches: 9. The CDR3 nucleotides read TGCGCCAGCAGCTTGGCCCAACCAGGGGGTCGCTATGGCTACACCTTC. Protein product: CASSLAQPGGRYGYTF.

This clone was seen only a few times. DNA for the CDR3: TGTGCCACCAGACCGGGACAGGGCATGCTCTCTGGAAACACCATATATTTT. This encodes CATRPGQGMLSGNTIYF. The V and J genes are TRBV2 and TRBJ1-3; 9 nucleotides match TRBD1. J was trimmed by 0 bases and V by 10 bases; bases with no gene match: 13. Per the germline V gene, CDR1 is SNHLY and CDR2 is FYNNEI. The CDR3 has 17 residues.

In this sample, this clone turned up a few times. V is TRBV6-5 and J is TRBJ1-3; D is unresolved. V lost 1 base and J 12 bases, leaving 13 bases between the germline ends. Looked up from germline, CDR1 is MNHEY and CDR2 is SVGAGI. The CDR3 runs to 13 residues. CDR3 residues: CASSYWSGSHIYF. CDR3 nucleotides: TGTGCCAGCAGTTACTGGTCCGGCTCCCACATATATTTT.

The V call is TRBV5-5, the J call TRBJ2-7; D not certain. Trimming left V 0 bases short and J 6 bases short, with 7 bases between. The CDR3 is 12 amino acids. The germline gives CDR1 SGHKS, CDR2 YYEKEE (reference sequence). CDR3 sequence reads: CASSLGGGEQYV. CDR3 nucleotide sequence: TGTGCCAGCAGCTTGGGGGGTGGCGAGCAGTACGTC.

A single count supports this clone. This chain joins TRBV5-1 and TRBJ2-5; 10 positions agree with TRBD2. The CDR3 extends over 16 amino acids. Germline assignment: CDR1 SGHRS and CDR2 YFSETQ. With V trimmed by 0 bases and J by 5 bases, 7 bases remained unmatched. CDR3 sequence reads: CASSLGSGGAGETQYF. The CDR3, as DNA: TGCGCCAGCAGCTTGGGAAGCGGGGGGGCCGGGGAGACCCAGTACTTC.